The T cell receptor beta chain described here comes from a study of T cell changes during pregnancy in multiple sclerosis. TCRdb's table, derived via immunoSEQ multiplex PCR, lists solely in-frame clones and lacks some. The sample holds 130,000 or so clones, 90% to 98% seen once. Trimming removed 6 bases at V and 6 bases at J, with 24 bases between. The CDR3 is made up of 16 amino acids. The germline V gene has CDR1 SNHLY and CDR2 FYNNEI. The TCR originated in a female donor with multiple sclerosis, enrolled in a pregnancy study. The chain has TRBV2 and TRBJ2-7; weak D call: TRBD2 (6 bases). This sample comprised peripheral blood, obtained after pregnancy. The CDR3 DNA sequence: TGTGCCAGCAGCCCCAAGTGGGGGGATTACGTTGGCGAGCAGTACTTC. It encodes CASSPKWGDYVGEQYF.